One sample yielded the 20 T cell receptor beta chains listed below, sequenced in a study of OX40 agonist ivuxolimab in advanced cancers. Sequencing was performed with immunoSEQ multiplex PCR; in TCRdb, only in-frame clones are kept and a portion is missing. In the table there are about 48,000 clones, approximately 91% of which are singletons. The material sequenced was CD4+ or CD8+ T cells sorted from blood, taken in a trial of the OX40 agonist ivuxolimab. All receptors derive from an adult with an advanced solid tumor such as melanoma, head and neck, liver or kidney cancer.

V is TRBV2 and J is TRBJ2-1; D might be TRBD1 (6 bases). This CDR3 is 16 amino acids long. V was clipped by 4 bases and J by 4 bases, with 17 bases between them. Germline V gene lookup returns CDR1 SNHLY and CDR2 FYNNEI. The CDR3 nucleotides are TGTGCCAGCAGTGCGGCTCTTGGACAGCGTTACAATGAGCAGTTCTTC. Its protein product is CASSAALGQRYNEQFF.

The chain carries TRBV7-8 and TRBJ1-4, with a possible D match to TRBD1 (5 bases). Between the trimmed V and J ends, which lost 5 bases and 8 bases, there was a span of 18 bases. The CDR3 extends over 15 amino acids. Germline CDR1 is SGHVS and CDR2 is FQNEAQ. The CDR3 here is CASSPSPTDWEKLFF. In DNA form, the CDR3 reads TGTGCCAGCAGCCCCTCCCCGACAGACTGGGAAAAACTGTTTTTT.

The CDR3 spells CASSPSGGEETQYF. CDR3 bases: TGTGCCAGCTCACCAAGTGGGGGCGAAGAGACCCAGTACTTC. The rearrangement links TRBV18 to TRBJ2-5, with D perhaps TRBD1 (6 bases). CDR3 size: 14 residues. V lost 2 bases and J 3 bases, leaving 10 bases between the germline ends. Germline V gives CDR1 KGHSH, CDR2 LQKENI.

The rearrangement uses TRBV5-1 and TRBJ2-3; 8 bases are shared with TRBD1. V lost 1 base to trimming and J lost 3 bases; unmatched junction nucleotides: 4. The CDR3 runs 15 residues. The germline V gene encodes CDR1 SGHRS and CDR2 YFSETQ. In nucleotides, the CDR3 is TGCGCCAGCAGCTTGACAGGGGGTAGGACAGATACGCAGTATTTT. Translated: CASSLTGGRTDTQYF.

The V and J genes are TRBV5-6 and TRBJ1-1; D remains unclear. V was shortened by 2 bases and J by 3 bases, with 5 bases between the two germline ends. Looked up from germline, CDR1 is SGHDT and CDR2 is YYEEEE. This CDR3 has 12 residues. CDR3 sequence: CASSFLDTEAFF. As DNA, the CDR3 is TGTGCCAGCAGCTTTCTCGACACTGAAGCTTTCTTT.

The J gene is TRBJ1-3, the V gene TRBV15; D is undetermined. Deletions cut 3 bases from V and 3 bases from J, with 6 bases between. The CDR3 has 13 residues. Germline values: CDR1 LNHNV, CDR2 YYDKDF (reference sequence). The CDR3 DNA is TGTGCCACCAGCAGCGGAATTGGAAACACCATATATTTT. Protein sequence: CATSSGIGNTIYF.

V is TRBV7-6 and J is TRBJ2-2; TRBD2 aligns across 8 bases. Germline lookup yields CDR1 SGHVS and CDR2 FNYEAQ. V shed 6 bases, J shed 6 bases, and the junction held 3 bases outside the gene matches. The length of the CDR3 is 13 residues. The CDR3 reads CASRFGGAGELFF. The CDR3 coding sequence is TGTGCCAGCAGGTTCGGGGGGGCCGGGGAGCTGTTTTTT.

The CDR3 DNA sequence: TGTGCCAGCAGCCCGACTAGCGTCAAAGAGACCCAGTACTTC. Translating gives CASSPTSVKETQYF. The J gene is TRBJ2-5, the V gene TRBV11-1; 8 bases are a match to TRBD2. The J segment lost 3 bases and the V segment lost 5 bases, leaving 5 bases of the junction unmatched. The V gene's germline CDR1 is SGHAT and CDR2 FQDESV (reference sequence). The CDR3 length is 14 residues.

V gene TRBV19 combines with J gene TRBJ1-1; a possible D gene is TRBD1 (6 bases). V lost 8 bases and J 0 bases, leaving 16 bases between the germline ends. The length of the CDR3 is 15 residues. Per germline, CDR1 LNHDA and CDR2 SQIVND (reference sequence). CDR3: CASFPKGGMNTEAFF. The CDR3 DNA follows: TGTGCCAGTTTTCCGAAGGGGGGGATGAACACTGAAGCTTTCTTT.

This clone was detected only a few times. The chain is built from TRBV13 and TRBJ1-6; D call uncertain. This CDR3 has 17 residues. The V end was cut by 3 bases, the J end by 0 bases, with 12 bases between. Germline V gene sequence: CDR1 PRHDT, CDR2 FYEKMQ (reference sequence). The CDR3 loop reads CASSLGLVSSYNSPLHF. In DNA form, the CDR3 reads TGTGCCAGCAGCTTGGGTCTAGTGAGCTCCTATAATTCACCCCTCCACTTT.

This chain connects TRBV4-1 to TRBJ1-2; D is ambiguous. This CDR3 contains 14 residues. Looked up from germline, CDR1 is MGHRA and CDR2 is YSYEKL. V was clipped by 1 base and J by 0 bases, with 6 bases between them. CDR3: CASSQGRANYGYTF. For the CDR3, the DNA is TGCGCCAGCAGCCAAGGGCGGGCTAACTATGGCTACACCTTC.

The chain links TRBV2 to TRBJ2-1; the D is unclear. This CDR3 comprises 13 residues. V was trimmed by 2 bases and J by 4 bases, leaving 6 bases between them. Germline-derived CDR1 and CDR2 are SNHLY and FYNNEI. CDR3 loop: CASSERLYNEQFF. CDR3 coding DNA: TGTGCCAGCAGTGAACGTCTATACAATGAGCAGTTCTTC.

The chain employs TRBV7-9 and TRBJ2-4, with 8 bases aligning to TRBD1. The CDR3 sequence is 14 residues long. The V segment lost 5 bases and the J segment 8 bases; nucleotides outside the gene matches: 8. Germline V gene sequence: CDR1 SEHNR, CDR2 FQNEAQ (reference sequence). CDR3 sequence reads: CASSPDRGEDIQYF. The DNA for the CDR3 is TGTGCCAGCAGCCCTGACAGGGGCGAGGACATTCAGTACTTC.

This rearrangement joins TRBV6-5 to TRBJ2-2; no reliable D call. CDR3 size: 13 residues. Germline CDR1 is MNHEY and CDR2 is SVGAGI. V was clipped by 2 bases and J by 6 bases, with 7 bases between them. Written as DNA, the CDR3 is TGTGCCAGCAGTTACGCGGTCTCCGGGGAGCTGTTTTTT. Translated: CASSYAVSGELFF.

The sample holds one count of this clone. The chain couples TRBV30 to TRBJ1-4; D not resolved. The V and J ends lost 0 bases and 4 bases respectively, with 9 bases between them. CDR1 is GTSNPN and CDR2 is SVGIG in the germline V gene (reference sequence). CDR3 size: 14 residues. The CDR3 nucleotides are TGTGCCTGGAGTGTACGCTTCGTTAATGAAAAACTGTTTTTT. It specifies CAWSVRFVNEKLFF.

V gene TRBV7-9 combines with J gene TRBJ1-4; possible D gene TRBD1, 6 bases. V lost 4 bases to trimming and J lost 0 bases, with 18 bases between them. The CDR3 runs 18 residues. CDR1 SEHNR and CDR2 FQNEAQ come from the germline V gene (reference sequence). The DNA of the CDR3 is TGTGCCAGCAGCTCGTCCGACAGGAACGTCGCAACTAATGAAAAACTGTTTTTT. Protein: CASSSSDRNVATNEKLFF.

V is TRBV28 and J is TRBJ2-7, with 9 bases matching TRBD2. The CDR3 is 15 residues long. Per germline, CDR1 MDHEN and CDR2 SYDVKM. V shed 2 bases and J 0 bases; nucleotides not matched to a gene: 2. CDR3 DNA sequence: TGTGCCAGCAGTTTACTAGCGGGAAGCTCCTACGAGCAGTACGTC. Its protein is CASSLLAGSSYEQYV.

The chain combines TRBV4-1 with TRBJ1-1; TRBD1 agrees at 9 bases. CDR3 length: 15 residues. Trimming cost V 2 bases and J 5 bases; bases outside gene matches: 6. Germline V CDR1 and CDR2: MGHRA, YSYEKL. CDR3 region: CASSQFGQGMTEAFF. CDR3 bases: TGCGCCAGCAGCCAATTTGGACAGGGGATGACTGAAGCTTTCTTT.

This clone was picked up one time. The gene calls are TRBV9 and TRBJ2-1, with 12 bases aligning to TRBD2. V lost 0 bases and J lost 9; bases outside the gene matches: 10. CDR1 and CDR2 from the germline V gene are SGDLS and YYNGEE. The CDR3 spans 17 residues. CDR3 protein: CASSVASGGAKGSEQFF. CDR3 coding DNA: TGTGCCAGCAGCGTAGCTAGCGGGGGGGCTAAGGGTAGTGAGCAGTTCTTC.

The genes are TRBV11-2 and TRBJ2-3; 12 nucleotides line up with TRBD2. The CDR3 spans 16 residues. V lost 5 bases, J lost 0 bases, and 3 bases stayed unmatched. Per the germline V gene, CDR1 is SGHAT and CDR2 is FQNNGV. The chain's CDR3 is CASSPGTSGSTDTQYF. The DNA for the CDR3 is TGTGCCAGCAGCCCCGGGACTAGCGGGAGCACAGATACGCAGTATTTT.